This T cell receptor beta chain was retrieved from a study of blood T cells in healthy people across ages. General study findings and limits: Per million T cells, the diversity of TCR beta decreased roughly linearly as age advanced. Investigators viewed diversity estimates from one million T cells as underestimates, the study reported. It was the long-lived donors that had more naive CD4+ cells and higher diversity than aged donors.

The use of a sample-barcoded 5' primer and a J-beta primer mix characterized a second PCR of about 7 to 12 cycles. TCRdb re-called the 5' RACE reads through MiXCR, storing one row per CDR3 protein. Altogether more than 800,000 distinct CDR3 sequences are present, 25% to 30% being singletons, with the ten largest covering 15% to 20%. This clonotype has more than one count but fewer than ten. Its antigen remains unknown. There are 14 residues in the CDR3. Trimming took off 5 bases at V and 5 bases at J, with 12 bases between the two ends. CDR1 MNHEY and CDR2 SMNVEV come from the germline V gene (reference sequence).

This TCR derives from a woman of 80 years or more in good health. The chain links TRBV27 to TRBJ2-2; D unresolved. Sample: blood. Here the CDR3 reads CASSAFRGTGELFF. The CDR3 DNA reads TGTGCCAGCAGTGCCTTTCGAGGAACCGGGGAGCTGTTTTTT.